Each of the 31 T cell receptor beta chains below was sequenced from the same sample in a study of control samples from healthy donors and cancer patients. Assay used: immunoSEQ multiplex PCR; TCRdb lists only in-frame clones, some missing. The profile covers 74,000 or so clones, with roughly 90% appearing a single time and 5.5% to 7.5% taken by the ten largest. The sample taken for sequencing was blood. Receptors originate from a man aged 45 to 65 in good health.

V usage is TRBV7-2 and J usage is TRBJ2-7, with a tentative D call TRBD2 (6 bases). CDR1 SGHTA and CDR2 FQGNSA come from the germline V gene. Trimming removed 6 bases from V and 2 bases from J, with 20 bases in between. This CDR3 region has 16 residues. The CDR3 region is CASSSPMGRGAYEQYF. The CDR3 DNA reads as TGTGCCAGCAGTTCCCCCATGGGACGCGGGGCCTACGAGCAGTACTTC.

J is TRBJ1-1 and V is TRBV14, with D perhaps TRBD1 (6 bases). The CDR3 is 15 amino acids. Germline assignment: CDR1 SGHDN and CDR2 FVKESK. V was pared by 0 bases and J by 8 bases, with 16 bases between. The CDR3 reads CASSQDVWGAGEAFF. The CDR3 DNA sequence: TGTGCCAGCAGCCAAGACGTGTGGGGGGCAGGAGAAGCTTTCTTT.

V and J are TRBV4-2 and TRBJ2-3; unclear D gene. Per germline, CDR1 LGHNA and CDR2 YNFKEQ. With 4 bases removed from V and 12 bases from J, the gap between germline ends came to 11 bases. The CDR3 loop spans 11 amino acids. CDR3 residues: CASSLSVSQYF. DNA for the CDR3: TGTGCCAGCAGCCTCTCCGTGTCACAGTATTTT.

The J gene is TRBJ2-3, the V gene TRBV25-1, with D perhaps TRBD1 (5 bases). Germline loops: CDR1 MGHDK, CDR2 SYGVNS. The length of the CDR3 is 14 residues. Trimming took 3 bases from V and 5 from J, leaving 12 bases between them. The CDR3 reads CASSDTGGIDTQYF. The CDR3, as DNA: TGTGCCAGCAGTGATACAGGTGGCATAGATACGCAGTATTTT. The variable domain in full, completed from reference TRBV25-1 and TRBJ2-3, reads EADIYQTPRYLVIGTGKKITLECSQTMGHDKMYWYQQDPGMELHLIHYSYGVNSTEKGDLSSESTVSRIRTEHFPLTLESARPSHTSQYLCASSDTGGIDTQYFGPGTRLTVL.

This clone was counted a few times. V gene TRBV2 combines with J gene TRBJ1-4; perhaps TRBD1 as D (5 bases). Germline V gene data show CDR1 as SNHLY and CDR2 as FYNNEI. The CDR3 sequence is 12 residues long. Trimming left V 6 bases short and J 6 bases short, with 8 bases between. CDR3 amino acids: CASRGRDEKLFF. CDR3 nucleotide sequence: TGTGCCAGCAGGGGACGGGATGAAAAACTGTTTTTT.

V gene TRBV12-3 or TRBV12-4 combines with J gene TRBJ2-3; D gene uncertain. This CDR3 is 12 amino acids long. V gave up 8 bases and J gave up 4 bases, with 10 bases separating them. CDR3 DNA: TGTGCCAGCCGATCAGGCCCAGATACGCAGTATTTT. Amino acid sequence: CASRSGPDTQYF.

This chain connects TRBV7-9 to TRBJ2-4; D gene unclear. Germline-derived CDR1 and CDR2 are SEHNR and FQNEAQ (reference sequence). The CDR3 contains 14 residues. The ends were cut back, 2 bases at V and 1 base at J, with 6 bases in the middle. The CDR3 sequence is CASSLPEAKNIQYF. CDR3 sequence (DNA): TGTGCCAGCAGCTTACCTGAGGCCAAAAACATTCAGTACTTC.

The chain has TRBV5-1 and TRBJ1-1, with 10 bases matching TRBD1. The CDR3 consists of 13 residues. The ends lost 0 bases at V and 7 bases at J; junction bases unmatched: 0. CDR1 is SGHRS, CDR2 YFSETQ, per germline. In DNA form, the CDR3 reads TGCGCCAGCAGCTTGGGGGACAGGGGTGAAGCTTTCTTT. Amino acid sequence: CASSLGDRGEAFF. Using reference TRBV5-1 and TRBJ1-1 for the parts outside the CDR3, the full variable domain is KAGVTQTPRYLIKTRGQQVTLSCSPISGHRSVSWYQQTPGQGLQFLFEYFSETQRNKGNFPGRFSGRQFSNSRSEMNVSTLELGDSALYLCASSLGDRGEAFFGQGTRLTVV.

This clone was counted only a few times. The chain couples TRBV5-1 to TRBJ1-2, with no clear D. CDR1 is SGHRS and CDR2 is YFSETQ in the germline V gene. This CDR3 region has 15 residues. Trimming shortened V by 3 bases and J by 10 bases, and 22 bases separated the two germline ends. The CDR3 is CASSSHKVPYPSYTF. Here the CDR3 DNA reads TGCGCCAGCAGCTCCCACAAGGTCCCCTATCCTTCCTACACCTTC. The full variable domain, with the rest looked up from reference TRBV5-1 and TRBJ1-2, is KAGVTQTPRYLIKTRGQQVTLSCSPISGHRSVSWYQQTPGQGLQFLFEYFSETQRNKGNFPGRFSGRQFSNSRSEMNVSTLELGDSALYLCASSSHKVPYPSYTFGSGTRLTVV.

The rearrangement uses TRBV9 and TRBJ2-5; 7 nucleotides match TRBD1. In germline, CDR1 is SGDLS, CDR2 YYNGEE. The V gene end was trimmed by 3 bases and the J gene end by 2 bases; junction bases not matched to a gene: 10. CDR3 length equals 16 residues. CDR3 nucleotide sequence: TGTGCCAGCAGCGCCTACGGGGACAGTCCTCAAGAGACCCAGTACTTC. The encoded protein is CASSAYGDSPQETQYF.

V is TRBV6-5 and J is TRBJ2-2; TRBD1 agrees at 7 bases. Germline V lookup: CDR1 MNHEY, CDR2 SVGAGI. There are 15 residues in the CDR3. With 4 bases clipped from V and 4 bases from J, the junction kept 6 bases outside the gene matches. CDR3 DNA: TGTGCCAGCAGTTTGAGGGGGCAGGGCACCGGGGAGCTGTTTTTT. It is translated as CASSLRGQGTGELFF.

The chain couples TRBV3-1 (or the pseudogene TRBV3-2) to TRBJ2-3; 12 bases agree with TRBD2. J lost 4 bases, V lost 4 bases, and 9 bases had no gene match. CDR1 and CDR2 from the germline V gene are LGHDT and YNNKEL (reference sequence). The CDR3 sequence is 17 residues long. CDR3 loop: CASSLPPSGGASDTQYF. Written as DNA, the CDR3 is TGTGCCAGCAGCCTACCCCCTAGCGGGGGGGCCTCAGATACGCAGTATTTT.

This clone came up once. This chain joins TRBV7-9 and TRBJ2-1; a weak D match, TRBD1 (5 bases). This CDR3 is 15 amino acids long. Germline V lookup: CDR1 SEHNR, CDR2 FQNEAQ (reference sequence). V lost 2 bases, J lost 4 bases, and 12 bases lay in between. The CDR3 region is CASSLKTALYNEQFF. The CDR3 coding sequence is TGTGCCAGCAGCTTAAAGACAGCCCTATACAATGAGCAGTTCTTC.

The chain links TRBV7-9 to TRBJ2-7; D is undetermined. Trimming cost V 5 bases and J 1 base, with 12 bases left between them. The CDR3 is 14 amino acids. Per germline, CDR1 SEHNR and CDR2 FQNEAQ (reference sequence). The CDR3 DNA reads as TGTGCCAGCAGCCGTCCCCCCAGATCCTACGAGCAGTACTTC. Its protein is CASSRPPRSYEQYF.

This clone has a handful of counts. The V and J genes are TRBV11-2 and TRBJ1-3, with 9 bases aligning to TRBD1. The CDR3 is 16 residues long. Trimming removed 7 bases from V and 0 bases from J; junction bases left unmatched: 7. Germline CDR1 and CDR2: SGHAT and FQNNGV. The DNA for the CDR3 is TGTGCCAGCAACAAGGGACAGGGCCTCTCTGGAAACACCATATATTTT. Translation: CASNKGQGLSGNTIYF.

This chain connects TRBV24-1 to TRBJ2-3; D gene uncertain. The V and J ends lost 3 bases and 5 bases respectively, with 2 bases between them. Germline V lookup: CDR1 KGHDR, CDR2 SFDVKD. There are 11 residues in the CDR3. The DNA of the CDR3 is TGTGCCACCAGTGATGAAGATACGCAGTATTTT. Residues: CATSDEDTQYF.

This chain joins TRBV9 and TRBJ2-3, with TRBD2 matching over 12 bases. The length of the CDR3 is 15 residues. Germline V gene sequence: CDR1 SGDLS, CDR2 YYNGEE. The ends lost 3 bases at V and 9 bases at J; junction bases unmatched: 8. The DNA of the CDR3 is TGTGCCAGCAGCGGCCTAGCGGGGGGGGCCCAGACGCAGTATTTT. This encodes CASSGLAGGAQTQYF.

This clone was seen just once. Germline and junction disagree at one end, which may indicate a read error. J is TRBJ1-1 and V is TRBV19; D gene uncertain. CDR1 and CDR2 (germline): LNHDA, SQIVND (reference sequence). The CDR3 is made up of 14 amino acids. Here the CDR3 DNA reads TGCTCCGCCCGGCCGGGCGGTCGGAACACTGAAGCTTTCTTT. Protein: CSARPGGRNTEAFF.

The chain's CDR3 is CASSTSTATYEQYF. The CDR3 DNA is TGTGCCAGTAGTACCTCGACAGCTACCTACGAGCAGTACTTC. The chain has TRBV19 and TRBJ2-7, with D possibly being TRBD1 (5 bases). V was pared by 4 bases and J by 2 bases, with 12 bases between. Germline CDR1 and CDR2: LNHDA and SQIVND (reference sequence). The CDR3 loop spans 14 amino acids.

The V call is TRBV6-5, the J call TRBJ1-4; TRBD1 might be the D (5 bases). CDR1 and CDR2 from the germline V gene are MNHEY and SVGAGI. The CDR3 runs 15 residues. Trimming removed 2 bases from V and 5 bases from J, with 12 bases in between. This chain's CDR3 is CASSYGGTGNEKLFF. The CDR3 DNA follows: TGTGCCAGCAGTTACGGGGGTACGGGGAATGAAAAACTGTTTTTT.

This chain joins TRBV4-1 and TRBJ1-6; D gene unclear. CDR1 is MGHRA and CDR2 is YSYEKL in the germline V gene. The CDR3 runs 18 residues. V lost 1 base and J 1 base, leaving 14 bases between the germline ends. This CDR3 reads CASSQVPVHYSYNSPLHF. CDR3 bases: TGCGCCAGCAGCCAAGTCCCGGTTCATTATTCCTATAATTCACCCCTCCACTTT.

The chain joins TRBV6-5 to TRBJ2-7; D is unresolved. Germline CDR1 reads MNHEY; CDR2 reads SVGAGI. The V end lost 0 bases, the J end lost 6 bases, and 9 bases lay between the germline ends. The length of the CDR3 is 13 residues. CDR3: CASSYSSLSEQYF. The DNA for the CDR3 is TGTGCCAGCAGTTACTCTAGTCTCTCCGAGCAGTACTTC.

Judged by abundance, this clone is medium-sized. The chain employs TRBV10-1 and TRBJ2-3; perhaps TRBD1 as D (6 bases). V was cut by 6 bases and J by 2 bases, with 15 bases left in between. The CDR3 contains 15 residues. The V gene's germline CDR1 is WNHNN and CDR2 SYGVQD (reference sequence). The chain's CDR3 is CASRGTGSTTDTQYF. CDR3 bases: TGCGCCAGCAGAGGAACAGGGTCGACCACAGATACGCAGTATTTT.

The chain has TRBV5-1 and TRBJ1-1, with 7 bases matching TRBD1. Germline CDR1 is SGHRS and CDR2 is YFSETQ. With V trimmed by 1 base and J by 3 bases, 12 bases remained unmatched. The CDR3 extends over 17 amino acids. The CDR3 region has the DNA TGCGCCAGCAGCTTGACCCACAGGGGTGTAGGTGACACTGAAGCTTTCTTT. Protein product: CASSLTHRGVGDTEAFF.

This sequence joins TRBV7-2 and TRBJ1-1; D perhaps matches TRBD1 (6 bases). Trimming removed 4 bases from V and 6 bases from J, with 15 bases in between. This CDR3 has 14 residues. Germline V gene lookup returns CDR1 SGHTA and CDR2 FQGNSA. The chain's CDR3 is CASSWVPGDAEAFF. In nucleotides, the CDR3 is TGTGCCAGCAGCTGGGTACCAGGGGACGCTGAAGCTTTCTTT.

The V gene is TRBV4-2, the J gene TRBJ2-3; a possible D gene is TRBD2 (6 bases). V lost 1 base and J 2 bases, leaving 16 bases between the germline ends. The CDR3 loop spans 17 amino acids. Germline lookup yields CDR1 LGHNA and CDR2 YNFKEQ. The CDR3 protein is CASSQGAGRESTDTQYF. For the CDR3, the DNA is TGTGCCAGCAGCCAAGGGGCGGGAAGGGAGTCCACAGATACGCAGTATTTT.

The chain joins TRBV6-6 to TRBJ2-7, with D unclear. The germline CDR1 and CDR2 sequences are MNHNY and SVGAGI (reference sequence). The CDR3 is made up of 13 amino acids. The DNA of the CDR3 is TGTGCTCCCAGTCCTCAAAACCGCTACGAGCAGTACTTC. Amino acid sequence: CAPSPQNRYEQYF.

The chain uses TRBV2 and TRBJ1-3, with 7 bases fitting TRBD1. CDR1 SNHLY and CDR2 FYNNEI come from the germline V gene. This CDR3 is built from 17 residues. V was pared by 5 bases and J by 4 bases, with 14 bases of the junction left unmatched. The CDR3 sequence is CASSMAGGGLLGNTIYF. The CDR3 region has the DNA TGTGCCAGCAGTATGGCAGGGGGGGGACTTCTCGGAAACACCATATATTTT.

The gene calls are TRBV6-4 and TRBJ1-4; D is perhaps TRBD1 (5 bases). The CDR3 totals 13 residues. Trimming pared 6 bases from V and 7 bases from J, leaving 12 bases between. From germline, CDR1 is MRHNA and CDR2 SNTAGT. For the CDR3, the DNA is TGTGCCAGCAGGCGAGGGGCAGGTGAAAAACTGTTTTTT. Translated: CASRRGAGEKLFF.

V gene TRBV10-1 combines with J gene TRBJ2-6; D may correspond to TRBD1 or TRBD2 (5 bases each). CDR1 is WNHNN, CDR2 SYGVQD, per germline (reference sequence). The CDR3 length is 17 residues. Trimming left V 6 bases short and J 0 bases short, with 15 bases between. The CDR3 here is CASSGADSSSGANVLTF. CDR3 bases: TGCGCCAGCAGCGGGGCAGACTCTAGCTCTGGGGCCAACGTCCTGACTTTC.

For the CDR3, the DNA is TGTGCCAGCGGGGTGGGGCCCGGAGGGAATTCACCCCTCCACTTT. It translates to CASGVGPGGNSPLHF. The chain is built from TRBV27 and TRBJ1-6; perhaps TRBD1 as D (5 bases). Germline values: CDR1 MNHEY, CDR2 SMNVEV (reference sequence). V lost 8 bases, J lost 7 bases, and 18 bases lay in between. The CDR3 is 15 residues long.